This T cell receptor beta chain appears in the sequencing data of a study of T cells after yellow fever vaccination. TCRdb redid the calling of the 5' RACE reads with MiXCR, one entry per CDR3 protein. This table has fewer than 500,000 distinct CDR3 sequences, 15% to 20% appearing once. The table lists this clonotype with a few counts. This clonotype was obtained from a man between 18 and 35 years old who received the YFV17D yellow fever vaccine. This specimen was PBMCs, taken before the yellow fever booster vaccination.

The CDR3 sequence: CASSPFKRGFEETQYF. The CDR3 DNA is TGTGCCAGCAGTCCTTTTAAGCGGGGATTTGAGGAGACCCAGTACTTC. The chain joins TRBV6-6 to TRBJ2-5, with TRBD2 identical over 7 bases. Losses at the gene ends were 5 bases for V and 5 bases for J; bases not matched to a gene: 14. The germline CDR1 and CDR2 sequences are MNHNY and SVGAGI (reference sequence). The CDR3 consists of 16 residues.